A selection of T cell receptor beta chains follows, all from one sample in a study of OX40 agonist ivuxolimab in advanced cancers. The data were produced by immunoSEQ multiplex PCR, yet TCRdb's version contains in-frame clones alone and is incomplete. The sample comprises tens of thousands of clones, about 94% of which are singletons, and less than 7% rests with the top ten. Source: CD4+ or CD8+ T cells sorted from blood, taken in a trial of the OX40 agonist ivuxolimab. These receptors all stem from an adult with an advanced solid tumor such as melanoma, head and neck, liver or kidney cancer. Both conserved end residues are part of each CDR3.

>TRBV6-6|TRBJ1-6
CASLSGRSRDSPLHF
>TRBV5-6|TRBJ2-5
CASSVGGGQETQYF
>TRBV7-9|TRBJ2-1
CASSWQGRIPYNEQFF
>TRBV13|TRBJ2-1
CASSQLGGYNEQFF
>TRBV30|TRBJ2-7
CAWGGNLEQYF
>TRBV27|TRBJ2-5
CASSFGSGRGRRETQYF
>TRBV6-5|TRBJ2-1
CASRGRTYNEQFF
>TRBV27|TRBJ1-1
CASSLFRGRPKFEAFF
>TRBV9|TRBJ2-6
CASSADRGPTVF
>TRBV27|TRBJ2-3
CASSGGSSRHMDTQYF
>TRBV18|TRBJ2-7
CASSPDRSYEQYF
>TRBV6-1|TRBJ2-3
CASSEYLGGYTQYF
>TRBV29-1|TRBJ1-2
CSVETLFNYGYTF
>TRBV5-6|TRBJ1-5
CASSLGGQGGRSNQPQHF
>TRBV6-1|TRBJ2-5
CASSEQASGRGTQYF
>TRBV6-5|TRBJ2-1
CASSQYRRRDEQFF
>TRBV10-1|TRBJ1-1
CASSESIGDTEAFF